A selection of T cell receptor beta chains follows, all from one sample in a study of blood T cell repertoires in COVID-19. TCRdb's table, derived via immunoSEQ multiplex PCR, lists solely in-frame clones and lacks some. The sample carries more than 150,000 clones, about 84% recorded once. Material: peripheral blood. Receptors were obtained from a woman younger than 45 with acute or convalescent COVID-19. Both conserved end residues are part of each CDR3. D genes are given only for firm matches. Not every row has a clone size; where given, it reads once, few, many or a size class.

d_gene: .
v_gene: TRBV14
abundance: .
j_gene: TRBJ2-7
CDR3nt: TGTGCCAGCAGCCAAGACGGCTCCTACGAGCAGTACTTC
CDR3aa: CASSQDGSYEQYF

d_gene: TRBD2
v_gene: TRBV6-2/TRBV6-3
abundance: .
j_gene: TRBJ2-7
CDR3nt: TGTGCCAGCAGTTACCCCCTAGCGGGAACCTACGAGCAGTACTTC
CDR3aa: CASSYPLAGTYEQYF

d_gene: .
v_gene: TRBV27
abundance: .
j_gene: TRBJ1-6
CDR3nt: TGTGCCAGCGGGGCCGATCCAAATTCACCCCTCCACTTT
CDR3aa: CASGADPNSPLHF

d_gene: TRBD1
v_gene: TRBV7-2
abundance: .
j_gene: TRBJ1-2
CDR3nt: TGTGCCAGCAGCTTAACAGGGGGGCCCACCGTCTATGGCTACACCTTC
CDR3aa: CASSLTGGPTVYGYTF

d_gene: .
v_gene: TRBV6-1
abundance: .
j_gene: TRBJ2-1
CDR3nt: TGTGCCAGCAGTGAGGGACAACTACGCAGGGAGCAGTTCTTC
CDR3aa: CASSEGQLRREQFF

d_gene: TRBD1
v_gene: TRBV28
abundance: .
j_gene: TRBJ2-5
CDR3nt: TGTGCCGGTGGAAATCAGGGGGCCTCAAAAGAGACCCAGTACTTC
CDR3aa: CAGGNQGASKETQYF

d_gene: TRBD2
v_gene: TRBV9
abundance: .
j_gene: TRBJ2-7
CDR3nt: TGTGCCAGCAGCGTAGGTACCAGCGGGAGTTTCCACGAGCAGTACTTC
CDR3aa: CASSVGTSGSFHEQYF

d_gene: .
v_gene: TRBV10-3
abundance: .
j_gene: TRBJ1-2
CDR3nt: TGTGCCACTAGGGGCGGCAGTTCCCTGGCTATTAGCTACACCTTC
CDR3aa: CATRGGSSLAISYTF

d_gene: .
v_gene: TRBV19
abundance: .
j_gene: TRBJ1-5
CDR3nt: TGTGCCAGTAGGGCAGGTTATCAGCCCCAGCATTTT
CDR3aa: CASRAGYQPQHF

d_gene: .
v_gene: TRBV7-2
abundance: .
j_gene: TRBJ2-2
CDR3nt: TGTGCCAGCAGCTTAGGGCTAGCAAGCACCGGGGAGCTGTTTTTT
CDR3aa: CASSLGLASTGELFF

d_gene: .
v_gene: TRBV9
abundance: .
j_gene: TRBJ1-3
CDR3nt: TGTGCCAGCAGCGGACCCATCAGTATCGCGGGGGGGAGTGGAAACACCATATATTTT
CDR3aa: CASSGPISIAGGSGNTIYF

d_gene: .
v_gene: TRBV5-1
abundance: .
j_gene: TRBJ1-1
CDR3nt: TGCGCCAGCAACCCGGGGGGCCTGAACACTGAAGCTTTCTTT
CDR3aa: CASNPGGLNTEAFF

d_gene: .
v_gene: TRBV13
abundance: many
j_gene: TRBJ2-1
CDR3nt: TGTGCCAGCAGCGGAGGGCATGAGCAGTTCTTC
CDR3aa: CASSGGHEQFF

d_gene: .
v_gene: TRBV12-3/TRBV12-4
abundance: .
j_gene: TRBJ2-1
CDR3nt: TGTGCCACCGGAGAGGCCCACAATGAGCAGTTCTTC
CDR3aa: CATGEAHNEQFF

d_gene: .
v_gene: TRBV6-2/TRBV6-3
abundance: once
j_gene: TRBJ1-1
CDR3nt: TGTGCCAGCAGTTACCCCCTCGTGGAGGGAGCTAGACCGAACACTGAAGCTTTCTTT
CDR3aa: CASSYPLVEGARPNTEAFF

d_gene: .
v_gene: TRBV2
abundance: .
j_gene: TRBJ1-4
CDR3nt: TGTGCCAGCAGACGACAGACTAATGAAAAACTGTTTTTT
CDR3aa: CASRRQTNEKLFF

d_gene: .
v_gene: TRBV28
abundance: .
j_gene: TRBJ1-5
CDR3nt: TGTGCCAGCGATGGAGTGTTTGGCAATCAGCCCCAGCATTTT
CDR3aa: CASDGVFGNQPQHF

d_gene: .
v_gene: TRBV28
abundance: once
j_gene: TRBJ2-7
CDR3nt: TGTGCCAGCAGTTTCCGCGGGGAAGCCTACGAGCAGTACTTC
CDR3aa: CASSFRGEAYEQYF

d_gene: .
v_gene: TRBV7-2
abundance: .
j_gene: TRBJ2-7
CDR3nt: TGTGCCAGCAGCTTAGGAATTGGGGCTCCCCACGAGCAGTACTTC
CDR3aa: CASSLGIGAPHEQYF

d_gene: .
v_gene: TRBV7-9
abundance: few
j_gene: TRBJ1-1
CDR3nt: TGTGCCAGCAGCTTTGAGGGGAACACTGAAGCTTTCTTT
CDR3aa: CASSFEGNTEAFF

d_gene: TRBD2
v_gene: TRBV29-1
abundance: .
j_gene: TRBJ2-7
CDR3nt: TGCAGCGTGGGACTAGCGAGCGGCTACGAGCAGTACTTC
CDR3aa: CSVGLASGYEQYF

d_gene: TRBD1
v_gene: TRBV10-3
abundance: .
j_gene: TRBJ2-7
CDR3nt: TGTGCCATCAGTGGAACGGGACAGCCTGGCTACGAGCAGTACTTC
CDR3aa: CAISGTGQPGYEQYF

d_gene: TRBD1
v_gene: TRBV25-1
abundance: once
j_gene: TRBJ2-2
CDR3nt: TGTGCCAGCAGTGCGACAGGGTCCCGGGAGCTGTTTTTT
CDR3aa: CASSATGSRELFF

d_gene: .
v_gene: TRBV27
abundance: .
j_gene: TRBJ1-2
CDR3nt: TGTGCCAGCAGCGGTTCCTCTAACTATGGCTACACCTTC
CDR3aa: CASSGSSNYGYTF

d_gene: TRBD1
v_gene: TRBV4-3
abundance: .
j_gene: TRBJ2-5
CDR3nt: TGCGCCAGCAGCCATCTCCAGGGGGCGCGGGAGACCCAGTACTTC
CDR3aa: CASSHLQGARETQYF

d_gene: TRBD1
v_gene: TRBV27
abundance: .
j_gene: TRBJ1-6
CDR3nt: TGTGCCAGCAGGAGGACAGGGGTCCAACCCCTCCACTTT
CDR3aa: CASRRTGVQPLHF

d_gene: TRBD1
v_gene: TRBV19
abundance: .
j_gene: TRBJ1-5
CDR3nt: TGTGCCAGTAGTATAGCGGGACAGGGGGCGTCAGGGCCCCAGCATTTT
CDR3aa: CASSIAGQGASGPQHF

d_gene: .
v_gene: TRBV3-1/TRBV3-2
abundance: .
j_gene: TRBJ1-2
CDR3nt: TGTGCCAGCAGCCAAGATTCAATTCGGGGGGGCTACACCTTC
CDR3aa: CASSQDSIRGGYTF

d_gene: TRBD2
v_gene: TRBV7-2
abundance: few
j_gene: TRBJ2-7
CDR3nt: TGTGCCAGCGGACTAGCGGGGGGCCAGCACTACGAGCAGTACTTC
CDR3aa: CASGLAGGQHYEQYF

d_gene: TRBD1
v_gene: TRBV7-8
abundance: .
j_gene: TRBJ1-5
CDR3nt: TGTGCCAGCAGCTTAAGGGGGCCCAATCAGCCCCAGCATTTT
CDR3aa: CASSLRGPNQPQHF

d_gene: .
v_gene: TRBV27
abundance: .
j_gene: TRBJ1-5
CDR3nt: TGTGCCAGCAGCTACTCGACAGGCGGGCCCCAGCATTTT
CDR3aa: CASSYSTGGPQHF

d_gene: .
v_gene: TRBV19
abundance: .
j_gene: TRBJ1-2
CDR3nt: TGTGCCAGTAGTCTCTCAGTTTTATCCTATGGCTACACCTTC
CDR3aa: CASSLSVLSYGYTF

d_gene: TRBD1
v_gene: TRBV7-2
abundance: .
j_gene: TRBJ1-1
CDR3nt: TGTGCCAGCAGCTTAAGGCGGACAGGGGTGAACACTGAAGCTTTCTTT
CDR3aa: CASSLRRTGVNTEAFF

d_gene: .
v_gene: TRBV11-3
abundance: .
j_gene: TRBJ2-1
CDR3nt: TGTGCCAGCAGCTTAGTCGCTAGCTCCAATGAGCAGTTCTTC
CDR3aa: CASSLVASSNEQFF

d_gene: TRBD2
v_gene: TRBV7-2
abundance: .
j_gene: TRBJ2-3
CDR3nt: TGTGCCAGCAGTTTAAGGACTAGCGGCACAGATACGCAGTATTTT
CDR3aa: CASSLRTSGTDTQYF

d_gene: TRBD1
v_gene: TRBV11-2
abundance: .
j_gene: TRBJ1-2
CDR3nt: TGTGCCAGCACCGCTTACAGGGGAGATGGCTACACCTTC
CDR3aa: CASTAYRGDGYTF

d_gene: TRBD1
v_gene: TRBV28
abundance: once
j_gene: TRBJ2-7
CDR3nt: TGTGCCAGCAGACTTACAGGGGGCTACGAGCAGTACTTC
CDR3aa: CASRLTGGYEQYF

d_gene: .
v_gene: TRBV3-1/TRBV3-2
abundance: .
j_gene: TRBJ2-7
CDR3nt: TGTGCCAGCAGCCAAGCAGGGGCCGGCTACGAGCAGTACTTC
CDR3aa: CASSQAGAGYEQYF

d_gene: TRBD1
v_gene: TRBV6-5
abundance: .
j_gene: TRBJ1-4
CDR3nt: TGTGCCAGCAGACAGGGGATTGAAAAACTGTTTTTT
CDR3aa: CASRQGIEKLFF

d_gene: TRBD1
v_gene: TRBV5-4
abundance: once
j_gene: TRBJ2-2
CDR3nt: TGTGCCAGCAGCTTCGGACAGGGTTACTTGGCCGGGGAGCTGTTTTTT
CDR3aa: CASSFGQGYLAGELFF

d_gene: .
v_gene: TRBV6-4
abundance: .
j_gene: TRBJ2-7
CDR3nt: TGTGCCAGCAGTGACCAGGACAGATTAAGCTCCTACGAGCAGTACTTC
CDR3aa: CASSDQDRLSSYEQYF

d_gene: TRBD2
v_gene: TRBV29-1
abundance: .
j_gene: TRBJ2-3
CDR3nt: TGCAGCACCCGGACTAGCGGGGGGGCCCTAGGAGATACGCAGTATTTT
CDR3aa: CSTRTSGGALGDTQYF

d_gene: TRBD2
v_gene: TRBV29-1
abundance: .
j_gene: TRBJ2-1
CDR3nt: TGCAGCCTCCGTACCGGCACTAGCGGGAGCATTGAGCAGTTCTTC
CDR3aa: CSLRTGTSGSIEQFF

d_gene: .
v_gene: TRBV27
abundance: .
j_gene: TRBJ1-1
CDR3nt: TGTGCCAGCAGTTTTAGGGGGTTCATGAACACTGAAGCTTTCTTT
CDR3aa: CASSFRGFMNTEAFF

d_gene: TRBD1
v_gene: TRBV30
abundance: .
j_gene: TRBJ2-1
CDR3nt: TGTGCCTGGAGCGTTAGACAGGGTCTGGAGCAGTTCTTC
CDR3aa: CAWSVRQGLEQFF

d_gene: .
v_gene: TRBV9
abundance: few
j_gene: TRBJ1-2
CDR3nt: TGTGCCAGCAGCGTAGAGTTAGGGGCCCCTCAGGATGGCTACACCTTC
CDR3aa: CASSVELGAPQDGYTF

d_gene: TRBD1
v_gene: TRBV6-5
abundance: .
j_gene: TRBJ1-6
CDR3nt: TGTGCCAGCAGTTCCGACAGGGTCCCCTCACCCCTCCACTTT
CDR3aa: CASSSDRVPSPLHF

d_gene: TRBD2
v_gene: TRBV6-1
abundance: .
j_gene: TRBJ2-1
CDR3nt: TGTGCCAGCAGTGAAGAAGCTAGCGGGGGGGCCCAGCAGTTCTTC
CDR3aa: CASSEEASGGAQQFF

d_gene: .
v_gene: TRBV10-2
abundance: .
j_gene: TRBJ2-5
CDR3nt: TGCGCCAGCAGACAGGGCCTAAGTAATGCAGGTAGAGAGACCCAGTACTTC
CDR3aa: CASRQGLSNAGRETQYF

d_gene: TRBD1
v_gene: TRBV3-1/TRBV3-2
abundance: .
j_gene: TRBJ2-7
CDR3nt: TGTGCCAGCAGCCAACTGAAGGGGGCCTGGGGGGAGCAGTACTTC
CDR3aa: CASSQLKGAWGEQYF

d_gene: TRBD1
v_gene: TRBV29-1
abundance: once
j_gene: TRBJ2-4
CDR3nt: TGCAGCGTTGAAGTGGGGACAGGATTGCAGTGGGCCAAAAACATTCAGTACTTC
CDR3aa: CSVEVGTGLQWAKNIQYF